This is a list of T cell receptor beta chains from one sample in a study of blood T cell repertoires in COVID-19. Sequencing was performed with immunoSEQ multiplex PCR; in TCRdb, only in-frame clones are kept and a portion is missing. The sample holds about 180,000 clones, roughly 88% seen once. The source material was peripheral blood. These TCRs come from an elderly woman with acute or convalescent COVID-19. CDR3s include the opening cysteine and the closing phenylalanine or tryptophan. Each record gives: V gene, clone size, J gene, D gene, CDR3 protein, CDR3 DNA. D genes are given only for firm matches. The size field is filled for only some rows; it gives once, few, many or a size class.

>TRBV20-1|NA|TRBJ1-1|NA
CSARDRGLAFF
TGCAGTGCTAGAGATCGGGGTTTAGCTTTCTTT
>TRBV6-5|NA|TRBJ1-2|NA
CASSYEGECSNYGYTF
TGTGCCAGCAGTTACGAAGGAGAGTGTTCTAACTATGGCTACACCTTC
>TRBV5-3|NA|TRBJ1-2|TRBD1
CARSLLLQTGSNYGYTF
TGTGCCAGAAGCTTGCTCCTGCAGACAGGGTCTAACTATGGCTACACCTTC
>TRBV19|few|TRBJ2-1|TRBD2
CASSPDSGSRNEQFF
TGTGCCAGTAGTCCCGATAGCGGGAGTCGAAATGAGCAGTTCTTC
>TRBV29-1|NA|TRBJ1-2|NA
CSVEGSQGLGNYGYTF
TGCAGCGTTGAAGGTTCACAGGGCCTGGGCAACTATGGCTACACCTTC
>TRBV5-5|NA|TRBJ2-6|TRBD1
CASINRGQGGANVLTF
TGTGCCAGCATCAACAGGGGGCAGGGTGGGGCCAACGTCCTGACTTTC
>TRBV29-1|NA|TRBJ2-3|TRBD1
CSVEDVDRDLTDTQYF
TGCAGCGTTGAAGATGTTGACAGGGACCTCACAGATACGCAGTATTTT
>TRBV19|NA|TRBJ2-3|TRBD2
CASRIGLAEGFPDTQYF
TGTGCCAGTAGGATAGGACTAGCGGAGGGATTCCCAGATACGCAGTATTTT
>TRBV5-1|NA|TRBJ2-5|TRBD1
CASSLGTGEETQYF
TGCGCCAGCAGCCTCGGGACAGGGGAAGAGACCCAGTACTTC
>TRBV18|NA|TRBJ2-7|TRBD2
CASSPTSGRPYEQYF
TGTGCCAGCTCACCAACTAGCGGGAGGCCCTACGAGCAGTACTTC
>TRBV5-4|NA|TRBJ2-3|NA
CASSFRTGRADTQYF
TGTGCCAGCAGCTTTAGGACGGGAAGGGCAGATACGCAGTATTTT
>TRBV6-2/TRBV6-3|NA|TRBJ2-4|TRBD2
CASSYVPGLAGGLAKNIQYF
TGTGCCAGCAGTTACGTTCCGGGACTAGCGGGGGGGCTGGCCAAAAACATTCAGTACTTC
>TRBV3-1/TRBV3-2|NA|TRBJ1-6|NA
CASSQGVPGGPLHF
TGTGCCAGCAGCCAAGGTGTCCCCGGCGGTCCCCTCCACTTT
>TRBV12-3/TRBV12-4|NA|TRBJ1-5|NA
CASSLSSNQPQHF
TGTGCCAGCAGTTTGAGCAGCAATCAGCCCCAGCATTTT
>TRBV5-1|NA|TRBJ2-2|NA
CASSSEGAGELFF
TGCGCCAGCAGCTCCGAGGGGGCCGGGGAGCTGTTTTTT
>TRBV7-8|NA|TRBJ2-6|NA
CASSLGTASGANVLTF
TGTGCCAGCAGCTTAGGAACTGCGTCTGGGGCCAACGTCCTGACTTTC
>TRBV3-1/TRBV3-2|NA|TRBJ2-1|TRBD2
CASSPYTSGSYNEQFF
TGTGCCAGCAGCCCATACACCAGCGGGAGTTACAATGAGCAGTTCTTC
>TRBV19|NA|TRBJ2-7|NA
CASSLLGTQSGDEQYF
TGTGCCAGTAGTCTACTCGGAACCCAAAGCGGCGACGAGCAGTACTTC
>TRBV7-3|few|TRBJ2-3|NA
CASSLFGGYTDTQYF
TGTGCCAGCAGCTTATTTGGGGGGTACACAGATACGCAGTATTTT
>TRBV10-3|NA|TRBJ2-1|TRBD2
CAIIGGGMSSYNEQFF
TGTGCCATCATCGGGGGAGGGATGAGCTCCTACAATGAGCAGTTCTTC
>TRBV10-3|NA|TRBJ2-1|TRBD2
CAISETVPSGSYNEQFF
TGTGCCATCAGTGAGACAGTACCTAGCGGATCCTACAATGAGCAGTTCTTC
>TRBV4-1|once|TRBJ2-7|TRBD2
CASSPTPGLAGDEQYF
TGCGCCAGCAGTCCAACACCGGGACTAGCGGGAGACGAGCAGTACTTC
>TRBV28|once|TRBJ2-1|TRBD2
CASSLTSGGPFNEQFF
TGTGCCAGCAGTTTGACTAGCGGGGGCCCTTTCAATGAGCAGTTCTTC
>TRBV7-9|NA|TRBJ2-2|TRBD2
CASSLTSGRGTGELFF
TGTGCCAGCAGCCTAACTAGCGGGAGAGGCACCGGGGAGCTGTTTTTT
>TRBV7-2|NA|TRBJ2-3|TRBD2
CASSLGLADWPDTQYF
TGTGCCAGCAGCTTAGGCCTAGCGGATTGGCCGGATACGCAGTATTTT
>TRBV4-1|NA|TRBJ2-5|NA
CASSQGQNQETQYF
TGCGCCAGCAGCCAAGGACAGAATCAAGAGACCCAGTACTTC
>TRBV15|NA|TRBJ2-5|NA
CATSREWASRETQYF
TGTGCCACCAGCAGAGAGTGGGCTAGCCGAGAGACCCAGTACTTC
>TRBV5-4|NA|TRBJ2-7|TRBD2
CASSLGTSGGYEQYF
TGTGCCAGCAGCTTGGGGACTAGCGGGGGCTACGAGCAGTACTTC
>TRBV5-4|NA|TRBJ2-2|TRBD1
CASSWGQGEYTGELFF
TGTGCCAGCAGCTGGGGGCAGGGGGAGTACACCGGGGAGCTGTTTTTT
>TRBV7-9|NA|TRBJ1-1|NA
CASSSGFLNTEAFF
TGTGCCAGCAGTTCAGGGTTTTTGAACACTGAAGCTTTCTTT
>TRBV30|NA|TRBJ1-2|TRBD1
CACPNTGGYGYTF
TGTGCCTGTCCGAACACAGGGGGTTATGGCTACACCTTC
>TRBV29-1|NA|TRBJ2-1|NA
CSVEVRSYNEQFF
TGCAGCGTTGAAGTGAGATCCTACAATGAGCAGTTCTTC
>TRBV9|NA|TRBJ1-4|NA
CASSDKTGPNEKLFF
TGTGCCAGCAGCGACAAGACAGGACCCAATGAAAAACTGTTTTTT
>TRBV14|NA|TRBJ2-5|TRBD2
CASSPLAGGKETQYF
TGTGCCAGCAGCCCGCTAGCGGGGGGTAAAGAGACCCAGTACTTC
>TRBV30|NA|TRBJ2-7|NA
CAWSRSRQYEQYF
TGTGCCTGGAGTCGTTCCCGACAGTACGAGCAGTACTTC
>TRBV5-1|NA|TRBJ1-1|NA
CASSPPGAGEAFF
TGCGCCAGCAGCCCACCTGGTGCGGGTGAAGCTTTCTTT
>TRBV5-1|NA|TRBJ2-2|TRBD1
CASSLGTGVTGELFF
TGCGCCAGCAGCTTGGGGACAGGGGTTACCGGGGAGCTGTTTTTT
>TRBV19|NA|TRBJ2-7|NA
CATKPGATHYEQYF
TGTGCCACCAAACCGGGAGCGACCCACTACGAGCAGTACTTC
>TRBV3-1/TRBV3-2|NA|TRBJ1-1|NA
CASSQEVGARGTEAFF
TGTGCCAGCAGCCAAGAGGTAGGAGCCAGGGGTACTGAAGCTTTCTTT
>TRBV4-1|NA|TRBJ2-1|TRBD1
CASSRDRGYEQFF
TGCGCCAGCAGTCGGGACAGGGGATATGAGCAGTTCTTC
>TRBV12-5|NA|TRBJ1-1|TRBD1
CASGSGSWTGKRFFIEAFF
TGTGCTAGTGGTTCCGGGAGTTGGACAGGAAAGAGGTTCTTCATTGAAGCTTTCTTT
>TRBV6-1|NA|TRBJ1-3|NA
CASSDPGRTGNTIYF
TGTGCCAGCAGTGACCCAGGGCGTACTGGAAACACCATATATTTT
>TRBV7-2|NA|TRBJ2-1|NA
CASSPNLGTDAGEQFF
TGTGCCAGCAGCCCCAACCTGGGTACCGACGCGGGTGAGCAGTTCTTC
>TRBV6-5|NA|TRBJ2-7|TRBD1
CASSSYRDRLYEQYF
TGTGCCAGCAGTTCCTACCGGGACAGGCTGTACGAGCAGTACTTC